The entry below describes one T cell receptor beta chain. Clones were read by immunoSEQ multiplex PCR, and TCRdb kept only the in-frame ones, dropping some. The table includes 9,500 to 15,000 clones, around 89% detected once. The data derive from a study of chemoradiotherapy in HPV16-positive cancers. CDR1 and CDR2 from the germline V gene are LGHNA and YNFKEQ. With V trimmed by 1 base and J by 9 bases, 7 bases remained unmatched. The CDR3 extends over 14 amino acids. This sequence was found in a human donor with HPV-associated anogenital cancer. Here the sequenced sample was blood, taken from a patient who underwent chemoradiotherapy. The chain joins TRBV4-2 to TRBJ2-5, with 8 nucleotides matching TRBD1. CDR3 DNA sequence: TGTGCCAGCAGCCAAGTCGGACAGGGCGAGGCCCAGTACTTC. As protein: CASSQVGQGEAQYF.